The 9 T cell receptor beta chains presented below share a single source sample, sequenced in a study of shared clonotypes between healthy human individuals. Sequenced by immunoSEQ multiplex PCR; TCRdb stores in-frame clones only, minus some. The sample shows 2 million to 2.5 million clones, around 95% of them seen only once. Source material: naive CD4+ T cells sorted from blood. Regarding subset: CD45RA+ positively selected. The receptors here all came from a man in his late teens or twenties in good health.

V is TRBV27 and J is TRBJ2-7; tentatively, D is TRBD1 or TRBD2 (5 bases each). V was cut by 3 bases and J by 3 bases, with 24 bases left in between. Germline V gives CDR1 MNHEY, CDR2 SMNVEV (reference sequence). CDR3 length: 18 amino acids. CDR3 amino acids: CASSFVPPFGGESYEQYF. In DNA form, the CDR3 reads TGTGCCAGCAGTTTCGTCCCACCATTTGGGGGAGAGAGCTACGAGCAGTACTTC.

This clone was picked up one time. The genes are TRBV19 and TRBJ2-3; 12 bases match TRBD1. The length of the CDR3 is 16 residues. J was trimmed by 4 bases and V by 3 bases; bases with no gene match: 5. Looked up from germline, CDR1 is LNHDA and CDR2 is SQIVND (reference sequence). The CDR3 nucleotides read TGTGCCAGTAGTATGGACGGGACAGGGGGCGCAGATACGCAGTATTTT. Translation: CASSMDGTGGADTQYF. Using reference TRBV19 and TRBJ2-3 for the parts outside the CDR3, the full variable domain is DGGITQSPKYLFRKEGQNVTLSCEQNLNHDAMYWYRQDPGQGLRLIYYSQIVNDFQKGDIAEGYSVSREKKESFPLTVTSAQKNPTAFYLCASSMDGTGGADTQYFGPGTRLTVL.

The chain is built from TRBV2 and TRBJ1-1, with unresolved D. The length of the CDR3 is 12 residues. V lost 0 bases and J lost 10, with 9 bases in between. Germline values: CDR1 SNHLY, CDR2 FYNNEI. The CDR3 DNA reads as TGTGCCAGCAGTGAAGCAGGGAGCGGAGCTTTCTTT. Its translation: CASSEAGSGAFF.

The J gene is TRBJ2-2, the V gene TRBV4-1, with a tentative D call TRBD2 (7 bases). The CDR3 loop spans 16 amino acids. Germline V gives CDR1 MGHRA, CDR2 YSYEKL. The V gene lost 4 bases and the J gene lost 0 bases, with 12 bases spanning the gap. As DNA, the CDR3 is TGCGCCAGCAGCCTAAAGGGGGGGCCGAACACCGGGGAGCTGTTTTTT. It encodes CASSLKGGPNTGELFF.

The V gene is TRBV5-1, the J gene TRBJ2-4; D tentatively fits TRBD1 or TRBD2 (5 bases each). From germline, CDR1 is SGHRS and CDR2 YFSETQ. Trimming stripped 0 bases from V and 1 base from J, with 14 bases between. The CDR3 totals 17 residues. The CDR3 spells CASSLASGGFAKNIQYF. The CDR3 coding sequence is TGCGCCAGCAGCTTGGCCAGTGGGGGATTTGCCAAAAACATTCAGTACTTC.

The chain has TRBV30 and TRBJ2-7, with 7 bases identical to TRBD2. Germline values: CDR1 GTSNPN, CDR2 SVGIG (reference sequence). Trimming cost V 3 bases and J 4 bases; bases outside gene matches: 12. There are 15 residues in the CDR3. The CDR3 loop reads CAWRARPLREYEQYF. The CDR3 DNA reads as TGTGCCTGGAGGGCCCGACCACTGCGGGAGTACGAGCAGTACTTC.

CDR3 bases: TGCGCCAGCAGCTTTGAACACGGCTCTGGGGCCAACGTCCTGACTTTC. Its translation is CASSFEHGSGANVLTF. The chain carries TRBV5-1 and TRBJ2-6; D not resolved. Germline assignment: CDR1 SGHRS and CDR2 YFSETQ. This CDR3 region has 16 residues. Trimming removed 2 bases from V and 0 bases from J, with 9 bases in between.

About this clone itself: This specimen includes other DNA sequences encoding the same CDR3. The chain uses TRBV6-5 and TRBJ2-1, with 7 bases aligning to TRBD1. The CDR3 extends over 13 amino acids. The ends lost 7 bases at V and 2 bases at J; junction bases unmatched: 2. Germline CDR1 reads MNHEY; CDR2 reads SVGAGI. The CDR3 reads CASNRGPYNEQFF. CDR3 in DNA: TGTGCCAGCAACAGGGGTCCCTACAATGAGCAGTTCTTC.

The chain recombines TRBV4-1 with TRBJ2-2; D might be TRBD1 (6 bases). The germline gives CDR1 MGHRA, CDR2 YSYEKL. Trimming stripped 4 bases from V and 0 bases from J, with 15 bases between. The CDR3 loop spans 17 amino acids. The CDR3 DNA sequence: TGCGCCAGCAGCCGGATGGGGGCTTTGGCGAACACCGGGGAGCTGTTTTTT. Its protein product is CASSRMGALANTGELFF.